These 13 T cell receptor beta chains came from one sample sequenced in a study of blood T cell repertoires in COVID-19. The data were produced by immunoSEQ multiplex PCR, yet TCRdb's version contains in-frame clones alone and is incomplete. The sample shows about 200,000 clones, roughly 84% of them seen only once. Source material: PBMCs or T cells enriched from blood (not recorded which). The receptors originated from a woman aged 30 to 39 who had been exposed to COVID-19.

The genes are TRBV6-2 or TRBV6-3 and TRBJ2-5, with 8 nucleotides matching TRBD2. J gave up 5 bases and V 5 bases, and 4 bases lay outside the gene matches. This CDR3 comprises 13 residues. Per the germline V gene, CDR1 is MNHEY and CDR2 is SVGEGT. CDR3 DNA: TGTGCCAGCAGTCCGACTAGCGTTGAGACCCAGTACTTC. The encoded protein is CASSPTSVETQYF.

The V and J genes are TRBV2 and TRBJ1-6, with 8 bases matching TRBD1. V shed 5 bases and J 10 bases; nucleotides not matched to a gene: 4. The CDR3 length is 13 residues. CDR1 SNHLY and CDR2 FYNNEI come from the germline V gene. The CDR3 DNA reads TGTGCCAGCAGTTTAGGACAGGGCTCACCCCTCCACTTT. The encoded protein is CASSLGQGSPLHF.

The chain carries TRBV21-1 and TRBJ2-7; the table's D call, TRBD1, was not checked against the DNA. TRBV21-1 constitutes a pseudogene. The CDR3 has 16 residues. CDR3 coding DNA: TGTGCCAGCAGCAAATGGTTAACTCTAGGGGCGGACGAGCAGTACTTC. Protein sequence: CASSKWLTLGADEQYF.

The genes are TRBV7-9 and TRBJ2-3; 10 bases align to TRBD2. Trimming removed 5 bases from V and 9 bases from J; junction bases left unmatched: 11. The germline CDR1 and CDR2 sequences are SEHNR and FQNEAQ (reference sequence). The CDR3 runs 15 residues. The CDR3 region has the DNA TGTGCCAGCAGCCCCTCAGCGGGGGGGGACTTCACGCAGTATTTT. Translation: CASSPSAGGDFTQYF.

A single count supports this clone. The chain links TRBV5-1 to TRBJ1-3, with D possibly matching TRBD1 (5 bases). The germline CDR1 and CDR2 sequences are SGHRS and YFSETQ. There are 14 residues in the CDR3. Trimming shortened V by 7 bases and J by 2 bases, and 13 bases separated the two germline ends. CDR3 sequence reads: CASSPGGTGNTIYF. CDR3 nucleotide sequence: TGCGCCAGCTCCCCGGGGGGGACTGGAAACACCATATATTTT. The variable domain in full, with the rest retrieved from reference TRBV5-1 and TRBJ1-3, is KAGVTQTPRYLIKTRGQQVTLSCSPISGHRSVSWYQQTPGQGLQFLFEYFSETQRNKGNFPGRFSGRQFSNSRSEMNVSTLELGDSALYLCASSPGGTGNTIYFGEGSWLTVV.

The chain couples TRBV2 to TRBJ1-4; D gene unclear. The CDR3 spans 12 residues. V was trimmed by 6 bases and J by 4 bases, leaving 6 bases between them. Germline CDR1 reads SNHLY; CDR2 reads FYNNEI. CDR3 DNA sequence: TGTGCCAGCAGCCGGGGTAATGAAAAACTGTTTTTT. Protein: CASSRGNEKLFF.

This chain links TRBV4-1 with TRBJ2-3, with a tentative D call TRBD1 (6 bases). With 3 bases removed from V and 0 bases from J, the gap between germline ends came to 16 bases. This CDR3 contains 17 residues. CDR1 is MGHRA and CDR2 is YSYEKL in the germline V gene. CDR3 sequence (DNA): TGCGCCAGCAGCCATGACCCGGACAGCTTAAGCACAGATACGCAGTATTTT. Protein: CASSHDPDSLSTDTQYF.

V usage is TRBV11-2 and J usage is TRBJ2-7; no reliable D call. The germline V gene encodes CDR1 SGHAT and CDR2 FQNNGV. Trimming took 0 bases from V and 3 from J, leaving 9 bases between them. The CDR3 covers 14 residues. CDR3 loop: CASSLDGPGYEQYF. The CDR3, as DNA: TGTGCCAGCAGCTTAGATGGCCCGGGCTACGAGCAGTACTTC.

V usage is TRBV19 and J usage is TRBJ1-4; the D gene is possibly TRBD1 (5 bases). V lost 6 bases and J 3 bases, leaving 14 bases between the germline ends. CDR1 LNHDA and CDR2 SQIVND come from the germline V gene (reference sequence). The CDR3 consists of 15 residues. In DNA form, the CDR3 reads TGTGCCAGTAGCGAGATCAGGGCAGCTAATGAAAAACTGTTTTTT. Translation gives CASSEIRAANEKLFF.

V is TRBV5-1 and J is TRBJ1-4; TRBD1 agrees at 7 bases. The CDR3 loop spans 16 amino acids. Trimming at V came to 2 bases and at J to 8 bases, leaving 12 bases not matched to a gene. The germline V gene encodes CDR1 SGHRS and CDR2 YFSETQ. The CDR3 DNA is TGCGCCAGCAGCTTAAACACTCAGGGGGAAGGGGAAAAACTGTTTTTT. It yields the protein CASSLNTQGEGEKLFF.

This clone was picked up a small number of times. The chain carries TRBV5-4 and TRBJ1-5, with D tentatively TRBD1 (5 bases). Germline lookup yields CDR1 SGHNT and CDR2 YYREEE (reference sequence). The V gene lost 0 bases and the J gene lost 4 bases, with 11 bases spanning the gap. The CDR3 is 15 amino acids. This chain's CDR3 is CASSLGGPGNQPQHF. Written as DNA, the CDR3 is TGTGCCAGCAGCTTGGGGGGCCCAGGGAATCAGCCCCAGCATTTT.

This clone appeared a few times. The V gene is TRBV7-9, the J gene TRBJ2-1, with a possible D match to TRBD1 (6 bases). V was cut by 6 bases and J by 0 bases, with 15 bases left in between. Germline-derived CDR1 and CDR2 are SEHNR and FQNEAQ (reference sequence). The CDR3 consists of 16 residues. The CDR3 DNA reads TGTGCCAGCAGGAGAATCCACAGGGACTCCTACAATGAGCAGTTCTTC. Protein sequence: CASRRIHRDSYNEQFF. Looking up the rest from reference TRBV7-9 and TRBJ2-1 gives the full variable domain: DTGVSQNPRHKITKRGQNVTFRCDPISEHNRLYWYRQTLGQGPEFLTYFQNEAQLEKSRLLSDRFSAERPKGSFSTLEIQRTEQGDSAMYLCASRRIHRDSYNEQFFGPGTRLTVL.

CDR3 DNA sequence: TGTGCCAGCAGCCACGGGGCAGGGGACGACCAGCCCCAGCATTTT. Translating it yields CASSHGAGDDQPQHF. The V gene is TRBV6-5, the J gene TRBJ1-5; D perhaps matches TRBD1 (6 bases). Looked up from germline, CDR1 is MNHEY and CDR2 is SVGAGI. The V end lost 6 bases, the J end lost 7 bases, and 19 bases lay between the germline ends. This CDR3 has 15 residues.